This T cell receptor (beta chain) was identified in a study of T cell changes during pregnancy in multiple sclerosis. Produced via immunoSEQ multiplex PCR; TCRdb's table is partial and in-frame only. The sample records about 34,000 clones, about nine tenths being singletons. Germline-derived CDR1 and CDR2 are SNHLY and FYNNEI. CDR3 length: 15 amino acids. The V segment lost 2 bases and the J segment 4 bases; nucleotides outside the gene matches: 4. The chain uses TRBV2 and TRBJ1-5, with 8 bases matching TRBD1. The material was peripheral blood, obtained in the second trimester of pregnancy. This clonotype was obtained from a female donor in good health, enrolled as a control in a pregnancy study. CDR3 nucleotide sequence: TGTGCCAGCAGTGAAACAGGGGGTTTTAATCAGCCCCAGCATTTT. It specifies CASSETGGFNQPQHF.